The 10 T cell receptor beta chains below all came from one sample that was sequenced in a study of circulating CD8 cells and anti-PD-1 response in melanoma. Using around 14 ng of total RNA, TCR libraries were made with the QIAseq Immune Repertoire TCR panel. One entry per CDR3 protein results from TCRdb running MiXCR on the reads. This sample has some 880 distinct CDR3 sequences, with 11% found just once. Live CD3+CD8+TCRalphabeta+ cells were sorted into four subsets by PD-1 and/or TIGIT. This specimen was CD8+ T cells from PBMCs, taken at baseline or after one month of anti-PD-1 therapy (not recorded which). Receptor source: a human donor with melanoma.

This clonotype was seen more than once but under ten times. A clone one base away is much larger, so this may be a read error. The chain links TRBV12-3 or TRBV12-4 to TRBJ1-2, with TRBD1 as a possible D gene (6 bases). The ends were cut back, 5 bases at V and 7 bases at J, with 17 bases in the middle. This CDR3 comprises 14 residues. The CDR3 protein is CASSLQGIGCGYTF. CDR3 DNA sequence: TGTGCCAGCAGTCTCCAGGGGATCGGGTGTGGCTACACCTTC.

A few counts support this clonotype. V is TRBV5-6 and J is TRBJ2-6; the D gene is possibly TRBD1 (6 bases). This CDR3 is 15 amino acids long. Between the trimmed V and J ends, which lost 2 bases and 2 bases, there was a span of 8 bases. Germline values: CDR1 SGHDT, CDR2 YYEEEE. The CDR3 is CASSFGDTGANVLTF. CDR3 bases: TGTGCCAGCAGCTTTGGGGACACTGGGGCCAACGTCCTGACTTTC. Variable domain in full (rest from reference TRBV5-6 and TRBJ2-6): DAGVTQSPTHLIKTRGQQVTLRCSPKSGHDTVSWYQQALGQGPQFIFQYYEEEERQRGNFPDRFSGHQFPNYSSELNVNALLLGDSALYLCASSFGDTGANVLTFGAGSRLTVL.

V is TRBV5-1 and J is TRBJ2-1; D call uncertain. The germline V gene has CDR1 SGHRS and CDR2 YFSETQ. CDR3 size: 12 residues. Trimming removed 0 bases from V and 5 bases from J, with 3 bases in between. CDR3 in DNA: TGCGCCAGCAGCTTGGCAAACAATGAGCAGTTCTTC. Translation gives CASSLANNEQFF.

By frequency in the sample, this clonotype is medium-sized. The rearrangement uses TRBV4-1 and TRBJ2-1; TRBD2 aligns across 10 bases. The V gene end was trimmed by 1 base and the J gene end by 8 bases; junction bases not matched to a gene: 8. This CDR3 has 16 amino acids. Germline lookup yields CDR1 MGHRA and CDR2 YSYEKL. The CDR3 DNA reads as TGCGCCAGCAGCCAAGGAGTGAGCGGGGGGGCCTATGAGCAGTTCTTC. Residues: CASSQGVSGGAYEQFF.

This clonotype is labeled as medium-sized. This chain joins TRBV4-3 and TRBJ2-3, with 10 bases lining up with TRBD1. With V trimmed by 1 base and J by 6 bases, 13 bases remained unmatched. CDR1 LGHNA and CDR2 YSLEER come from the germline V gene. The CDR3 runs to 18 residues. CDR3: CASSQAVETGGVWDTQYF. CDR3 DNA: TGCGCCAGCAGCCAAGCGGTGGAGACAGGGGGCGTGTGGGATACGCAGTATTTT.

This clonotype is medium-sized within its sample. This rearrangement joins TRBV20-1 to TRBJ2-3; the match to TRBD2 covers 7 bases. The length of the CDR3 is 18 residues. In germline, CDR1 is DFQATT, CDR2 SNEGSKA (reference sequence). V was pared by 0 bases and J by 0 bases, with 12 bases of the junction left unmatched. The CDR3 sequence is CSARDSWGGRLSTDTQYF. CDR3 coding DNA: TGCAGTGCTAGAGATAGTTGGGGGGGTCGCCTTAGCACAGATACGCAGTATTTT.

The chain recombines TRBV3-1 with TRBJ2-3; D might be TRBD1 or TRBD2, each matching 5 bases. The CDR3 consists of 15 residues. Looked up from germline, CDR1 is LGHDT and CDR2 is YNNKEL (reference sequence). Trimming shortened V by 5 bases and J by 0 bases, and 12 bases separated the two germline ends. The CDR3 loop reads CASSGGLDSTDTQYF. CDR3 sequence (DNA): TGTGCCAGCAGCGGGGGTTTGGACAGCACAGATACGCAGTATTTT.

This clonotype was seen a handful of times. The V and J genes are TRBV6-2 or TRBV6-3 and TRBJ2-5, with 13 bases identical to TRBD2. The germline CDR1 and CDR2 sequences are MNHEY and SVGEGT. V lost 0 bases to trimming and J lost 2 bases; unmatched junction nucleotides: 3. The CDR3 runs to 17 residues. The CDR3 coding sequence is TGTGCCAGCAGTTACTCGATACTAGCGGGGGGGCAAGAGACCCAGTACTTC. Encoded protein: CASSYSILAGGQETQYF.

By share of the sample, this clonotype is medium-sized (0.01 to 0.1%). V and J are TRBV7-2 and TRBJ1-2; 7 nucleotides align to TRBD1. This CDR3 comprises 15 residues. Germline CDR1 reads SGHTA; CDR2 reads FQGNSA. V trimming: 1 base; J trimming: 8 bases; junction bases outside the gene matches: 10. In nucleotides, the CDR3 is TGTGCCAGCAGCTTAGGACAGGGCGTTACCTACGGCTACACCTTC. Translated, it gives CASSLGQGVTYGYTF.

The J gene is TRBJ2-5, the V gene TRBV27; D remains unclear. Germline lookup yields CDR1 MNHEY and CDR2 SMNVEV (reference sequence). V was shortened by 2 bases and J by 7 bases, with 14 bases between the two germline ends. The CDR3 covers 14 residues. CDR3 protein: CASSLGSGFATQYF. CDR3 nucleotides: TGTGCCAGCAGTTTAGGATCAGGATTTGCGACCCAGTACTTC.